Below, 22 T cell receptor beta chains from the same sample are listed, as sequenced in a study of molecular identifiers for immune sequencing clone quantification. TCRdb reanalysed the PCR reads using MiXCR and keeps one entry per CDR3 protein. This sample yields 35,000 to 45,000 distinct CDR3 sequences, of which approximately 17% are seen a single time; about 6.2% belongs to the top ten. The sequenced sample was naive CD8+ T cells from blood, with Jurkat cell RNA spiked in. Subset denoted: FACS-sorted CD8+CD4-CCR7+CD45RA+ naive T cells. The receptors come from a human donor in good health. Some libraries in this study had Jurkat cell RNA spiked in.

The sample holds many counts of this clonotype. V usage is TRBV20-1 and J usage is TRBJ1-6; D might be TRBD1 (5 bases). V shed 4 bases and J shed 8 bases, with 15 bases lying between them. Germline CDR1 reads DFQATT; CDR2 reads SNEGSKA (reference sequence). The length of the CDR3 is 14 residues. The CDR3 DNA reads TGCAGTGCTACCGCCGACAGTAGCCATTCACCCCTCCACTTT. Translated, it gives CSATADSSHSPLHF.

This clonotype has more than one count but fewer than ten. The chain couples TRBV4-3 to TRBJ2-4, with TRBD2 as a possible D gene (6 bases). Germline loops: CDR1 LGHNA, CDR2 YSLEER. V dropped 0 bases and J dropped 3 bases, with 15 bases sitting between them. The CDR3 loop spans 17 amino acids. In DNA form, the CDR3 reads TGCGCCAGCAGCCAAGACCCAGCGGGTAATGGCAAAAACATTCAGTACTTC. Its protein is CASSQDPAGNGKNIQYF.

In this sample, this clonotype turned up many times. The V gene is TRBV12-3 or TRBV12-4, the J gene TRBJ2-6; D unresolved. The CDR3 runs to 17 residues. Trimming took off 3 bases at V and 4 bases at J, with 16 bases between the two ends. The CDR3 bases are TGTGCCAGCAGTTTGAGAGAACTGAGAGGCGGGGCCAACGTCCTGACTTTC. It yields the protein CASSLRELRGGANVLTF.

Many counts were recorded for this clonotype. The rearrangement joins TRBV5-8 to TRBJ1-5; D is uncertain. This CDR3 spans 13 amino acids. Germline lookup yields CDR1 SGHTS and CDR2 YDEGEE. V was clipped by 2 bases and J by 5 bases, with 8 bases between them. The CDR3 DNA reads TGTGCCAGCAGCTTCCTTACCGATCAGCCCCAGCATTTT. Translated: CASSFLTDQPQHF.

This clonotype was detected only a few times. The chain couples TRBV28 to TRBJ2-2; 13 bases line up with TRBD2. V trimming: 2 bases; J trimming: 4 bases; junction bases outside the gene matches: 4. This CDR3 region has 17 residues. Per germline, CDR1 MDHEN and CDR2 SYDVKM. The CDR3 DNA reads TGTGCCAGCAGTTTAGGACTAGCGGGAGCTGGCACCGGGGAGCTGTTTTTT. Amino acid sequence: CASSLGLAGAGTGELFF.

The chain joins TRBV13 to TRBJ2-7; 10 bases map to TRBD1. Germline-derived CDR1 and CDR2 are PRHDT and FYEKMQ (reference sequence). CDR3 length: 15 amino acids. V trimming: 5 bases; J trimming: 1 base; junction bases outside the gene matches: 5. CDR3 DNA sequence: TGTGCCAGCAGCCCAAGGGGACAGGGGTCCTACGAGCAGTACTTC. Protein: CASSPRGQGSYEQYF. The full variable domain, rest sourced from reference TRBV13 and TRBJ2-7, is AAGVIQSPRHLIKEKRETATLKCYPIPRHDTVYWYQQGPGQDPQFLISFYEKMQSDKGSIPDRFSAQQFSDYHSELNMSSLELGDSALYFCASSPRGQGSYEQYFGPGTRLTVT.

This clonotype occurred many times. The CDR3 reads CATSFEREVYEQYF. The CDR3 DNA is TGTGCCACCAGCTTCGAGCGGGAGGTCTACGAGCAGTACTTC. The rearrangement uses TRBV15 and TRBJ2-7; 9 bases fit TRBD2. After removal of 5 bases from V and 3 bases from J, the junction contained 5 bases not matched to a gene. This CDR3 is 14 amino acids long. Germline V gene lookup returns CDR1 LNHNV and CDR2 YYDKDF (reference sequence).

Ten or more counts support this clonotype. The chain combines TRBV6-6 with TRBJ2-5; no firm D call. The CDR3 totals 13 residues. Germline loops: CDR1 MNHNY, CDR2 SVGAGI (reference sequence). Trimming removed 0 bases from V and 3 bases from J, with 5 bases in between. The CDR3 sequence: CASSYSVEETQYF. The CDR3, as DNA: TGTGCCAGCAGTTACTCGGTGGAAGAGACCCAGTACTTC.

There are a few counts of this clonotype. This could be a read error, since a much larger clone is one nucleotide away. The CDR3 DNA sequence: TGCGCCAGCAACCAATTCCCGCTAACAGATACGCAGTATTTT. Its protein product is CASNQFPLTDTQYF. The chain links TRBV4-1 to TRBJ2-3; D gene uncertain. Germline CDR1 and CDR2: MGHRA and YSYEKL. CDR3 length: 14 amino acids.

This clonotype was picked up a small number of times. This chain uses TRBV9 with TRBJ2-1; D not certain. CDR1 and CDR2 (germline): SGDLS, YYNGEE. The CDR3 runs 13 residues. The germline V and J ends were trimmed by 4 bases and 8 bases, with 13 bases remaining between them. Here the CDR3 DNA reads TGTGCCAGCAGCACCCCCCACTCGGATGAGCAGTTCTTC. Its protein product is CASSTPHSDEQFF.

This sequence joins TRBV5-4 and TRBJ2-7; tentatively, D is TRBD1 (6 bases). Deletions cut 4 bases from V and 2 bases from J, with 13 bases between. The CDR3 sequence is 14 residues long. CDR1 and CDR2 (germline): SGHNT, YYREEE (reference sequence). DNA for the CDR3: TGTGCCAGCAGCCCCGCCAGGGGACCCTACGAGCAGTACTTC. Its translation: CASSPARGPYEQYF.

This clonotype was recorded at least ten times. The chain employs TRBV7-9 and TRBJ2-3; D possibly corresponds to TRBD1 (5 bases). Trimming left V 5 bases short and J 2 bases short, with 14 bases between. The CDR3 runs to 15 residues. Germline V CDR1 and CDR2: SEHNR, FQNEAQ (reference sequence). CDR3: CASSAGHESTDTQYF. The CDR3 nucleotides are TGTGCCAGCAGCGCTGGACACGAGTCCACAGATACGCAGTATTTT.

The table lists this clonotype with many counts. J is TRBJ2-6 and V is TRBV9, with 10 bases matching TRBD1. CDR3 length equals 20 residues. The ends lost 3 bases at V and 3 bases at J; junction bases unmatched: 15. Germline CDR1 is SGDLS and CDR2 is YYNGEE. This CDR3 reads CASSAPAGRQGAFGANVLTF. CDR3 sequence (DNA): TGTGCCAGCAGCGCTCCGGCTGGGAGACAGGGGGCATTTGGGGCCAACGTCCTGACTTTC.

The rearrangement joins TRBV21-1 to TRBJ2-5; the table's D call TRBD1 went unverified against the DNA. TRBV21-1 counts as a pseudogene. The CDR3 covers 18 residues. The CDR3 nucleotides read TGTGCCAGCAGCAAAAATGGATCTGCGGAGGCAGGGCAAGAGACCCAGTACTTC. Translation gives CASSKNGSAEAGQETQYF.

In its sample, this clonotype is medium-sized (0.01 to 0.1%). The chain carries TRBV9 and TRBJ2-2; TRBD1 might be the D (6 bases). CDR3 length equals 15 residues. V was shortened by 5 bases and J by 3 bases, with 14 bases between the two germline ends. Germline V gene lookup returns CDR1 SGDLS and CDR2 YYNGEE. CDR3 region: CASSRGYPDTGELFF. CDR3 in DNA: TGTGCCAGCAGTAGGGGGTACCCGGACACCGGGGAGCTGTTTTTT.

With respect to this clonotype: Sequence at one end of the junction differs from germline and may be a read error. CDR3 in DNA: TGTGCCAACAGCCCCAGGACAGGGCCCTTGACCGGGGAGCTGTTTTTT. It encodes CANSPRTGPLTGELFF. V usage is TRBV7-9 and J usage is TRBJ2-2; TRBD1 agrees at 8 bases. The germline CDR1 and CDR2 sequences are SEHNR and FQNEAQ (reference sequence). The CDR3 is made up of 16 amino acids.

The chain combines TRBV6-5 with TRBJ2-5; D possibly uses TRBD1 or TRBD2 (5 bases each). Per germline, CDR1 MNHEY and CDR2 SVGAGI. V gave up 8 bases and J gave up 12 bases, with 31 bases separating them. CDR3 length: 16 amino acids. The CDR3 protein is CASGGNLGGETGLEYF. DNA of the CDR3: TGTGCCAGCGGGGGAAACTTGGGCGGAGAGACGGGGCTCGAGTACTTC.

This clonotype appeared once. The chain joins TRBV11-3 to TRBJ2-7; 9 bases match TRBD1. The CDR3 length is 14 residues. J gave up 5 bases and V 1 base, and 3 bases lay outside the gene matches. Germline CDR1 is SGHNT and CDR2 is YENEEA. The CDR3: CASSLGGQGHEQYF. In DNA, the CDR3 is TGTGCCAGCAGCTTAGGGGGACAGGGACACGAGCAGTACTTC. The entire variable domain, with the rest obtained from reference TRBV11-3 and TRBJ2-7, is as follows: EAGVVQSPRYKIIEKKQPVAFWCNPISGHNTLYWYLQNLGQGPELLIRYENEEAVDDSQLPKDRFSAERLKGVDSTLKIQPAELGDSAVYLCASSLGGQGHEQYFGPGTRLTVT.

There are many counts of this clonotype. V is TRBV7-8 and J is TRBJ1-5; 7 nucleotides align to TRBD1. With V trimmed by 2 bases and J by 2 bases, 3 bases remained unmatched. Germline V CDR1 and CDR2: SGHVS, FQNEAQ. This CDR3 contains 15 residues. The CDR3, as DNA: TGTGCCAGCAGCTTAAATGGACAGGGCAATCAGCCCCAGCATTTT. Amino acid sequence: CASSLNGQGNQPQHF.

This clonotype was picked up many times. The genes are TRBV13 and TRBJ2-5; 12 bases agree with TRBD1. This CDR3 comprises 15 residues. After removal of 5 bases from V and 4 bases from J, the junction contained 5 bases not matched to a gene. CDR1 and CDR2 (germline): PRHDT, FYEKMQ (reference sequence). CDR3 in amino acids: CASSGGTGGVETQYF. CDR3 DNA: TGTGCCAGCAGCGGGGGGACAGGGGGCGTAGAGACCCAGTACTTC.

This rearrangement joins TRBV12-3 or TRBV12-4 to TRBJ1-2, with D possibly TRBD1 on 6 matching bases. The CDR3 is made up of 14 amino acids. V lost 1 base and J lost 5, with 11 bases in between. The chain's CDR3 is CASSLGDTIYGYTF. The CDR3 DNA is TGTGCCAGCAGTTTAGGGGACACAATTTATGGCTACACCTTC.

There are many counts of this clonotype. The chain uses TRBV20-1 and TRBJ2-7; 13 bases match TRBD2. V shed 5 bases and J 7 bases; nucleotides not matched to a gene: 8. Per the germline V gene, CDR1 is DFQATT and CDR2 is SNEGSKA (reference sequence). The CDR3 is made up of 14 amino acids. In nucleotides, the CDR3 is TGCAGTGCTTCCCCGGGACTAGCGGGGAAAGAGCAGTACTTC. Translating it yields CSASPGLAGKEQYF.